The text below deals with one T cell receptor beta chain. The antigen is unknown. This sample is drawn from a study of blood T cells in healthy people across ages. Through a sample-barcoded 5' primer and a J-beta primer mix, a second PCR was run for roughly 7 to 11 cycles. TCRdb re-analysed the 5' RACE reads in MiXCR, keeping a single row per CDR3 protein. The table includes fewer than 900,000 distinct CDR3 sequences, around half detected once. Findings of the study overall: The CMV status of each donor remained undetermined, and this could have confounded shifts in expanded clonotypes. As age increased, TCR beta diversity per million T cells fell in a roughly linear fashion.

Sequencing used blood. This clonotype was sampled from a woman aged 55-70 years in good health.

CDR3: CASSLGRAWGEQYF. The CDR3 nucleotides read TGTGCCAGCAGTTTAGGCAGGGCCTGGGGTGAGCAGTACTTC. V usage is TRBV28 and J usage is TRBJ2-7; D perhaps matches TRBD1 (5 bases). Per germline, CDR1 MDHEN and CDR2 SYDVKM. Deletions cut 2 bases from V and 7 bases from J, with 15 bases between. CDR3 length: 14 residues.